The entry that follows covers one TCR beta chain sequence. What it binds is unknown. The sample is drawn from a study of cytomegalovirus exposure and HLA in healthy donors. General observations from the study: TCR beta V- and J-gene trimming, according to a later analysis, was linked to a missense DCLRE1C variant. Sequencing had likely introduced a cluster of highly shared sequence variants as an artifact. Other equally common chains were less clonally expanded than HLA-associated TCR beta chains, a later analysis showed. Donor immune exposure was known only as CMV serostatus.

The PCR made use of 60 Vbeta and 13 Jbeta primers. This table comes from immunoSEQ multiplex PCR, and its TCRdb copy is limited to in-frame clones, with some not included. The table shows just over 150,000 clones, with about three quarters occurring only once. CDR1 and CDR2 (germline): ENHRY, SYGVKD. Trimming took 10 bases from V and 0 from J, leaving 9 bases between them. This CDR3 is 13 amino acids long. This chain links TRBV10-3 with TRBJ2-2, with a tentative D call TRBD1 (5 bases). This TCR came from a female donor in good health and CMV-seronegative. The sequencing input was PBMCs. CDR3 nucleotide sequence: TGTGCCAGAAGACAGTCGAACACCGGGGAGCTGTTTTTT. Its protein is CARRQSNTGELFF.